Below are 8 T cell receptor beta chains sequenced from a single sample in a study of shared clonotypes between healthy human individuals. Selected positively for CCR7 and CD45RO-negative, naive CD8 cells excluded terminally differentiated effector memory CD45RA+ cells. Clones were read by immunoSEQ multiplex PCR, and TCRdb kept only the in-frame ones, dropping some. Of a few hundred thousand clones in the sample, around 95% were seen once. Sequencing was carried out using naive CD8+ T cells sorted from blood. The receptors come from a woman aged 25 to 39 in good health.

CDR3 in amino acids: CASSRDSLDYEQYF. Here the CDR3 DNA reads TGTGCCAGCAGCAGAGACAGCCTAGACTACGAGCAGTACTTC. V usage is TRBV9 and J usage is TRBJ2-7, with D maybe TRBD1 (5 bases). This CDR3 comprises 14 residues. Trimming stripped 4 bases from V and 3 bases from J, with 14 bases between. Germline CDR1 SGDLS, CDR2 YYNGEE.

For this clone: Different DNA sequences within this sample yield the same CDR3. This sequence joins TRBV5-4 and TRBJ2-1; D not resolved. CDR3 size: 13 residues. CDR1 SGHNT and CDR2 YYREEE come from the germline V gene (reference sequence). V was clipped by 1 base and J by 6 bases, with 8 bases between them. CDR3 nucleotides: TGTGCCAGCAGCTTGTGGGTGGGCAATGAGCAGTTCTTC. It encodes CASSLWVGNEQFF.

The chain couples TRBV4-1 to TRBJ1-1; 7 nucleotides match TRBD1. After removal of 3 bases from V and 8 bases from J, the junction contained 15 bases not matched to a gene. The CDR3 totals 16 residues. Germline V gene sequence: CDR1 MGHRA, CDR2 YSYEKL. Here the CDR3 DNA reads TGCGCCAGCAGCCACGGACAGGTGGCGCCTAGGCTGGAAGCTTTCTTT. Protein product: CASSHGQVAPRLEAFF.

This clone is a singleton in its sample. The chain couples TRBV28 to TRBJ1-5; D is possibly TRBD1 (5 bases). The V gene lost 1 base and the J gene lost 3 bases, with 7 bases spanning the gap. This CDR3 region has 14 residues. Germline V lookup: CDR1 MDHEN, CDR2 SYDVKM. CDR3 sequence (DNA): TGTGCCAGCAGTTTATTGGGGGACAATCAGCCCCAGCATTTT. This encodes CASSLLGDNQPQHF.

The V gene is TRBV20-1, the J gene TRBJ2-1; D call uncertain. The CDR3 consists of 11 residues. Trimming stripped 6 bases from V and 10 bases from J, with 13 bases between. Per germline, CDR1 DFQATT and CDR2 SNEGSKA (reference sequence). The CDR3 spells CSARTASEQFF. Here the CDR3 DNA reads TGCAGTGCCAGGACGGCATCGGAGCAGTTCTTC.

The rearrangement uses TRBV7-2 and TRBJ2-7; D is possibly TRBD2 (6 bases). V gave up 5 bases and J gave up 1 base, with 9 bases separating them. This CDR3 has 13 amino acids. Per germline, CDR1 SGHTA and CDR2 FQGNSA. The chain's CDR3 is CASSTGSSYEQYF. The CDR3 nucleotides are TGTGCCAGCAGCACCGGGAGTTCCTACGAGCAGTACTTC.

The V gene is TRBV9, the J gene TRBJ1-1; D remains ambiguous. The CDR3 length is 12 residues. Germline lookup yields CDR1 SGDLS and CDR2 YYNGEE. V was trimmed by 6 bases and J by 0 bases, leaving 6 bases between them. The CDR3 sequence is CASNTLNTEAFF. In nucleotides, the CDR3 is TGTGCCAGCAACACCTTGAACACTGAAGCTTTCTTT.

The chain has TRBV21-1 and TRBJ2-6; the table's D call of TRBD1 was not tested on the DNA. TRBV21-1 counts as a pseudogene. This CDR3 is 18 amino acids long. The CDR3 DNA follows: TGTGCCAGCAGCAAAGAAGAAGCCAGGGGGCGATGGGCCAACGTCCTGACTTTC. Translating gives CASSKEEARGRWANVLTF.